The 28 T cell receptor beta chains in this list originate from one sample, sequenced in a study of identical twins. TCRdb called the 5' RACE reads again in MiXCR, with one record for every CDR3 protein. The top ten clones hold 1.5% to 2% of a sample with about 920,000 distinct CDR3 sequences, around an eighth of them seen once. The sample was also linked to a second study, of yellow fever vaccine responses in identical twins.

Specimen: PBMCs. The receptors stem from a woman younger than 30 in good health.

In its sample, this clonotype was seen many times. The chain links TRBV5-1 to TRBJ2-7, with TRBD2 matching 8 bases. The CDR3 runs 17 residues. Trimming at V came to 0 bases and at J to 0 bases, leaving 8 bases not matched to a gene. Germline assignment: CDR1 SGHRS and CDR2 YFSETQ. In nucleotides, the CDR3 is TGCGCCAGCAGCTTGGTCCTAGCGGGCCAGAGCTCCTACGAGCAGTACTTC. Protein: CASSLVLAGQSSYEQYF.

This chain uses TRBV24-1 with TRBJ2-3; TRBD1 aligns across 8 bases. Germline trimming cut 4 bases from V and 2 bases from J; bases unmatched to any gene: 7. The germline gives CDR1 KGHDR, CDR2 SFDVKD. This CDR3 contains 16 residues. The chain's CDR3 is CATSEAGQVITDTQYF. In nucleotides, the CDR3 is TGTGCCACCAGTGAGGCGGGACAGGTGATCACAGATACGCAGTATTTT.

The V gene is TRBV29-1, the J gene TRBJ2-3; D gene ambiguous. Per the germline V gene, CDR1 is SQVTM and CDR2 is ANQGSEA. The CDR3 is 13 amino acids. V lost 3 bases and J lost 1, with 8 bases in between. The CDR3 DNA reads TGCAGCGTTGACCGGGCCGGCACAGATACGCAGTATTTT. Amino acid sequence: CSVDRAGTDTQYF.

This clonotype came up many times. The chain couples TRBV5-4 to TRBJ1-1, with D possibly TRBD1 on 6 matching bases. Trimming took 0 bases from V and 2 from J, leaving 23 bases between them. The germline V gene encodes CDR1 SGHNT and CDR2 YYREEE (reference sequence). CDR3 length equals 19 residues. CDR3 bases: TGTGCCAGCAGCTTGGGGCCACCGTACTCGTCAGGGGTCAACACTGAAGCTTTCTTT. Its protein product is CASSLGPPYSSGVNTEAFF.

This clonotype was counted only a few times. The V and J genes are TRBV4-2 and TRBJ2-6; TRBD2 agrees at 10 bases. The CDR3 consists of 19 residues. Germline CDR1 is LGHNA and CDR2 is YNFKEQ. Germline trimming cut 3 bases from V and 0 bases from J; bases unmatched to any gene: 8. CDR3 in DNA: TGTGCCAGCAGCCATTCTCTAGCGGGGGTTTACTCTGGGGCCAACGTCCTGACTTTC. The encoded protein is CASSHSLAGVYSGANVLTF.

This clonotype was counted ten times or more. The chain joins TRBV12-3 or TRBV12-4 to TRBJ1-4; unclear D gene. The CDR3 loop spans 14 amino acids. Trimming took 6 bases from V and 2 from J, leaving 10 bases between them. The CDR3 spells CASREGATNEKLFF. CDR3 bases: TGTGCCAGCAGGGAGGGTGCGACTAATGAAAAACTGTTTTTT.

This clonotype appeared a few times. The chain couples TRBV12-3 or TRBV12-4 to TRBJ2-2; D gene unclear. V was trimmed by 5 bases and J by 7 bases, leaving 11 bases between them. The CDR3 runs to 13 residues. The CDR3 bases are TGTGCCAGCAGTCCATGGCGGAACGGGGAGCTGTTTTTT. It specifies CASSPWRNGELFF.

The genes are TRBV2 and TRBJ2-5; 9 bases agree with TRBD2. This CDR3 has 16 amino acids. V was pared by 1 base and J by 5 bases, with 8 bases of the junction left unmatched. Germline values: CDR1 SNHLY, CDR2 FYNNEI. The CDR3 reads CASSEDARGGRETQYF. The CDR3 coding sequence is TGTGCCAGCAGTGAAGATGCGCGGGGGGGACGGGAGACCCAGTACTTC.

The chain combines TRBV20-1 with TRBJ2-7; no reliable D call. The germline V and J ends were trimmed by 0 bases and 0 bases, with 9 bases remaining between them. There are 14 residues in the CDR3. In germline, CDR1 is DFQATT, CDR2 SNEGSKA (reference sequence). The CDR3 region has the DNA TGCAGTGCTAGAGATACACAACGCTCCTACGAGCAGTACTTC. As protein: CSARDTQRSYEQYF.

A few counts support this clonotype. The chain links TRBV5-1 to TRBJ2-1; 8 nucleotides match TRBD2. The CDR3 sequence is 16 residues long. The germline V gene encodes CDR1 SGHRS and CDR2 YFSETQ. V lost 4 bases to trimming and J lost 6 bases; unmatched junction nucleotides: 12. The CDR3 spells CASSPGHGGGSNEQFF. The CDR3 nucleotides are TGCGCCAGCAGCCCCGGTCACGGGGGGGGTTCCAATGAGCAGTTCTTC. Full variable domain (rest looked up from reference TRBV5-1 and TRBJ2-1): KAGVTQTPRYLIKTRGQQVTLSCSPISGHRSVSWYQQTPGQGLQFLFEYFSETQRNKGNFPGRFSGRQFSNSRSEMNVSTLELGDSALYLCASSPGHGGGSNEQFFGPGTRLTVL.

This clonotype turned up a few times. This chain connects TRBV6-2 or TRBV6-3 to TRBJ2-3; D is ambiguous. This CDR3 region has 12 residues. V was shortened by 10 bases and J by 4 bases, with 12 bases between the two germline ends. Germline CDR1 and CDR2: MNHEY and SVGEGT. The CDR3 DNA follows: TGTGCCATTAGCTATGGTCCAGATACGCAGTATTTT. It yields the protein CAISYGPDTQYF.

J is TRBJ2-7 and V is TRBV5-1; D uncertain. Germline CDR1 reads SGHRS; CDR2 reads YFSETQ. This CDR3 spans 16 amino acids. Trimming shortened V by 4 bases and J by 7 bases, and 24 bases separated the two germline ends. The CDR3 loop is CASSPYGAPSAWEQYF. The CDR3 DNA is TGCGCCAGCAGCCCGTATGGAGCCCCATCCGCTTGGGAGCAGTACTTC.

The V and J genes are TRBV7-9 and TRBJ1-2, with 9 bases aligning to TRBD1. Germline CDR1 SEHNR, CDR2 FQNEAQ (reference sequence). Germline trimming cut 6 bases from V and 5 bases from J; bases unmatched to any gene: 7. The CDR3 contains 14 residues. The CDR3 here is CASRPTGGGYGYTF. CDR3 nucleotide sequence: TGTGCCAGCAGACCTACAGGGGGCGGTTATGGCTACACCTTC.

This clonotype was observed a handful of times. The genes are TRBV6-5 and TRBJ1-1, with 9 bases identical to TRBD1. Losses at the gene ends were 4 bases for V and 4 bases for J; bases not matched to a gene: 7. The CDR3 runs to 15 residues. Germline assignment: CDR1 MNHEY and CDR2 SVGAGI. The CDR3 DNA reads TGTGCCAGCAGTTTACGACAGGGGGGTGGCACTGAAGCTTTCTTT. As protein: CASSLRQGGGTEAFF.

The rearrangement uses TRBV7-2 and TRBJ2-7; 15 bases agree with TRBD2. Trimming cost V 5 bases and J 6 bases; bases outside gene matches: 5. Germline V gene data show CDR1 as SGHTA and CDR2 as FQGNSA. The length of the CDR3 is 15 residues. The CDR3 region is CASSMGLAGGREQYF. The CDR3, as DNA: TGTGCCAGCAGCATGGGACTAGCGGGAGGTCGCGAGCAGTACTTC.

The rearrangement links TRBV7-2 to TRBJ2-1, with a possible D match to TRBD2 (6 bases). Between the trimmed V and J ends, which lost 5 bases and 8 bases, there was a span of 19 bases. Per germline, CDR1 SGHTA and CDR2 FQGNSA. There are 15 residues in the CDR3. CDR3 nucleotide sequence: TGTGCCAGCAGCCCCGGACTACCCCGGGTCGATGAGCAGTTCTTC. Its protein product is CASSPGLPRVDEQFF.

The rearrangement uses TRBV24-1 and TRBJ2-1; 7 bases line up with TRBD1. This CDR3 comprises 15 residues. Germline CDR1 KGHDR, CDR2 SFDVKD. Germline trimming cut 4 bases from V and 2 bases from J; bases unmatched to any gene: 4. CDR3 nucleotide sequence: TGTGCCACCAGTGAGGACAGGATTACCTACAATGAGCAGTTCTTC. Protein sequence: CATSEDRITYNEQFF.

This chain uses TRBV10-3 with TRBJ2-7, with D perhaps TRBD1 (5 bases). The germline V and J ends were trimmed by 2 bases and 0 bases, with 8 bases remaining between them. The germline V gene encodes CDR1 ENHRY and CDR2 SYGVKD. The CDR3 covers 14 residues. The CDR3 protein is CAISELQGSYEQYV. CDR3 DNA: TGTGCCATCAGTGAGCTCCAGGGCTCCTACGAGCAGTACGTC.

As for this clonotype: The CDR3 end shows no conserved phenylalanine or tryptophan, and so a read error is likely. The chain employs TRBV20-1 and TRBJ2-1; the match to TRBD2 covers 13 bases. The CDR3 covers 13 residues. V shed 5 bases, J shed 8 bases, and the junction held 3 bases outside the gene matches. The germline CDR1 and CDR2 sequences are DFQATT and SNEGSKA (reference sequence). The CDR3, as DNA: TGCAGTGCTTGGACTAGCGGGAGTTATGAGCAGTTCTTA. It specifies CSAWTSGSYEQFL.

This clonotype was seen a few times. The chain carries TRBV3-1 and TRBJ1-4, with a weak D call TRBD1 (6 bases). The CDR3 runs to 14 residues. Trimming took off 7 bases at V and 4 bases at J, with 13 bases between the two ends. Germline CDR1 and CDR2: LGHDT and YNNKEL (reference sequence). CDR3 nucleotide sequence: TGTGCCAGCAACCTCGGGACACGTAATGAAAAACTGTTTTTT. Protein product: CASNLGTRNEKLFF.

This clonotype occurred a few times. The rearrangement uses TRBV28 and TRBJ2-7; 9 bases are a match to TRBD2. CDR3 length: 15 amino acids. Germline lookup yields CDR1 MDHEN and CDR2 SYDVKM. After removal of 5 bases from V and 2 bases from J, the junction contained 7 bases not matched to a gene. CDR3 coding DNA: TGTGCCAGCAGTCTTTTCGCTAGCGGGACCTACGAGCAGTACTTC. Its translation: CASSLFASGTYEQYF.

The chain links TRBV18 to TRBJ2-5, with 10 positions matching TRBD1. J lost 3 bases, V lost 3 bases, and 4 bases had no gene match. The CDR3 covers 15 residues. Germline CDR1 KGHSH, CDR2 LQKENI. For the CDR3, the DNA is TGTGCCAGCTCACCCAAGGACAGGGGGAAAGAGACCCAGTACTTC. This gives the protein CASSPKDRGKETQYF. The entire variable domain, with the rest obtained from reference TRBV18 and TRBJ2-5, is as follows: NAGVMQNPRHLVRRRGQEARLRCSPMKGHSHVYWYRQLPEEGLKFMVYLQKENIIDESGMPKERFSAEFPKEGPSILRIQQVVRGDSAAYFCASSPKDRGKETQYFGPGTRLLVL.

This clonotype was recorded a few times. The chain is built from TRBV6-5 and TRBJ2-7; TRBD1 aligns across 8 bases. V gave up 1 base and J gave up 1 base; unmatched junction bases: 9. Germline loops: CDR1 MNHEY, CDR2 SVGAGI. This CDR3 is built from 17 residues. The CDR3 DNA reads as TGTGCCAGCAGTTACTTCCCCGGGACAGGCCGTTCCTACGAGCAGTACTTC. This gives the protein CASSYFPGTGRSYEQYF.

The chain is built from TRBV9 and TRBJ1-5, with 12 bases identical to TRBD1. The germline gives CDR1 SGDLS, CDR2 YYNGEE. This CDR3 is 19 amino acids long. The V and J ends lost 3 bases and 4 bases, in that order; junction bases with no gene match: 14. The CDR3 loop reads CASSAGTGGADGSNQPQHF. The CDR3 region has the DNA TGTGCCAGCAGCGCCGGGACAGGGGGCGCTGACGGATCGAATCAGCCCCAGCATTTT.

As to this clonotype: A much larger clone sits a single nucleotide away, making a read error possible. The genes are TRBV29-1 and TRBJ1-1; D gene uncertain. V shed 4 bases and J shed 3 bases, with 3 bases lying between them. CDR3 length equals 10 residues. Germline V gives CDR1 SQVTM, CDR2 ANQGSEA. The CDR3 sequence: CSVGYTEAFF. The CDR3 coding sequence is TGCAGCGTTGGTTACACTGAAGCTTTCTTT.

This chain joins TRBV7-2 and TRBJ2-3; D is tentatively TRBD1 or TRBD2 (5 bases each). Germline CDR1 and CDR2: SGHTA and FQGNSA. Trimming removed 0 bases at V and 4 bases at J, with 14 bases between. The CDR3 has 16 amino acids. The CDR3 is CASSLAVRGVADTQYF. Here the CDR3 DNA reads TGTGCCAGCAGCTTAGCGGTACGAGGGGTAGCAGATACGCAGTATTTT.

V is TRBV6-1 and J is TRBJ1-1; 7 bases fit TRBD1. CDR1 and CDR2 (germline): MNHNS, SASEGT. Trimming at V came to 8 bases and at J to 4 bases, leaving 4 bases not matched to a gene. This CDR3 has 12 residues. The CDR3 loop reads CASGRGTTEAFF. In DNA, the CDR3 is TGTGCCAGCGGCAGGGGGACCACTGAAGCTTTCTTT.

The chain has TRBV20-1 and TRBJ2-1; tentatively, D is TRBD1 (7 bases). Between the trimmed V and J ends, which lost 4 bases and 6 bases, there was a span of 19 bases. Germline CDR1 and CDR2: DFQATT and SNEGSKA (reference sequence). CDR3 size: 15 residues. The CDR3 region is CSANPTGDFGNEQFF. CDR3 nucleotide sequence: TGCAGTGCTAATCCTACAGGGGACTTTGGCAATGAGCAGTTCTTC.